The 11 T cell receptor beta chains reported below all come from one sample, sequenced in a study of shared clonotypes between healthy human individuals. TCRdb keeps only in-frame clones here, not all; method: immunoSEQ multiplex PCR. Of over 2,000,000 clones in the sample, just under 95% are singletons; the top ten hold less than 2%. Terminally differentiated effector memory CD45RA+ cells were excluded by CCR7 positive selection of CD45RO-negative cells. Sequenced: naive CD8+ T cells from PBMCs. These receptors all come from a man younger than 35 in good health. Some clones in this sample may be carry-over from other donors' samples.

This chain joins TRBV28 and TRBJ2-1; maybe TRBD2 (6 bases). Per germline, CDR1 MDHEN and CDR2 SYDVKM. Trimming took off 7 bases at V and 2 bases at J, with 12 bases between the two ends. This CDR3 is built from 14 residues. CDR3 sequence reads: CASTGGRTYNEQFF. The CDR3 region has the DNA TGTGCCAGCACGGGTGGGAGGACCTACAATGAGCAGTTCTTC.

The chain links TRBV7-6 to TRBJ2-7; D is perhaps TRBD1 or TRBD2 (5 bases each). Trimming left V 4 bases short and J 2 bases short, with 9 bases between. The CDR3 is 13 residues long. Looked up from germline, CDR1 is SGHVS and CDR2 is FNYEAQ. Here the CDR3 DNA reads TGTGCCAGCAGCTGGGGGAGAACCTACGAGCAGTACTTC. Amino acids: CASSWGRTYEQYF.

The V gene is TRBV28, the J gene TRBJ1-2, with 7 nucleotides matching TRBD1. Germline CDR1 is MDHEN and CDR2 is SYDVKM. V gave up 2 bases and J gave up 0 bases; unmatched junction bases: 15. This CDR3 is built from 19 residues. The CDR3, as DNA: TGTGCCAGCAGTTTAGAGGGGAGGGGGCCGGAGGGGCCTAACTATGGCTACACCTTC. Residues: CASSLEGRGPEGPNYGYTF.

The chain carries TRBV28 and TRBJ2-7, with 8 bases fitting TRBD1. Germline CDR1 is MDHEN and CDR2 is SYDVKM. This CDR3 contains 13 residues. The trim removed 4 bases at V and 5 bases at J, leaving 4 bases unmatched. CDR3 in DNA: TGTGCCAGCAGTTGGGGCAGGGGGCACGAGCAGTACTTC. Protein sequence: CASSWGRGHEQYF.

This clone appeared a few times. The J gene is TRBJ1-1, the V gene TRBV20-1; the D gene is possibly TRBD1 (6 bases). The CDR3 is 11 amino acids. Germline V gene data show CDR1 as DFQATT and CDR2 as SNEGSKA (reference sequence). Trimming took off 6 bases at V and 5 bases at J, with 10 bases between the two ends. CDR3 bases: TGCAGTGCCGGGGGGCGTACTGAAGCTTTCTTT. It encodes CSAGGRTEAFF.

As to this clone: Other DNA sequences in the same sample also yield this CDR3. The gene calls are TRBV28 and TRBJ2-1; D is unclear. This CDR3 contains 12 residues. The V gene lost 3 bases and the J gene lost 6 bases, with 6 bases spanning the gap. Germline V gene data show CDR1 as MDHEN and CDR2 as SYDVKM. CDR3 nucleotide sequence: TGTGCCAGCAGTTTGTCGGTCAATGAGCAGTTCTTC. Translating gives CASSLSVNEQFF.

This chain uses TRBV27 with TRBJ1-5, with D possibly being TRBD1 (5 bases). V was trimmed by 5 bases and J by 0 bases, leaving 14 bases between them. The CDR3 has 16 amino acids. From germline, CDR1 is MNHEY and CDR2 SMNVEV (reference sequence). CDR3 region: CASSDSGIYSNQPQHF. DNA of the CDR3: TGTGCCAGCAGTGATTCAGGGATTTATAGCAATCAGCCCCAGCATTTT.

The V and J genes are TRBV4-3 and TRBJ2-1; the match to TRBD2 covers 9 bases. Losses at the gene ends were 0 bases for V and 4 bases for J; bases not matched to a gene: 7. Germline V CDR1 and CDR2: LGHNA, YSLEER. The CDR3 covers 17 residues. CDR3 sequence (DNA): TGCGCCAGCAGCCAAGATTCTAGACTAGCGGTTTACAATGAGCAGTTCTTC. It specifies CASSQDSRLAVYNEQFF.

This clone was found once. The V gene is TRBV7-9, the J gene TRBJ1-1, with D tentatively TRBD1 (6 bases). The length of the CDR3 is 13 residues. Germline V gene data show CDR1 as SEHNR and CDR2 as FQNEAQ (reference sequence). The V end was cut by 5 bases, the J end by 8 bases, with 15 bases between. The CDR3 is CASSPTGSEEAFF. In DNA form, the CDR3 reads TGTGCCAGCAGCCCAACAGGGAGTGAAGAAGCTTTCTTT. Looking up the rest from reference TRBV7-9 and TRBJ1-1 gives the full variable domain: DTGVSQNPRHKITKRGQNVTFRCDPISEHNRLYWYRQTLGQGPEFLTYFQNEAQLEKSRLLSDRFSAERPKGSFSTLEIQRTEQGDSAMYLCASSPTGSEEAFFGQGTRLTVV.

V gene TRBV5-6 combines with J gene TRBJ2-5; D gene ambiguous. Looked up from germline, CDR1 is SGHDT and CDR2 is YYEEEE. With 0 bases removed from V and 7 bases from J, the gap between germline ends came to 4 bases. There are 11 residues in the CDR3. CDR3 in amino acids: CASSLGRTQYF. For the CDR3, the DNA is TGTGCCAGCAGCTTGGGACGGACCCAGTACTTC.

The V call is TRBV4-1, the J call TRBJ2-1; D possibly corresponds to TRBD2 (6 bases). Trimming took off 1 base at V and 0 bases at J, with 13 bases between the two ends. Germline values: CDR1 MGHRA, CDR2 YSYEKL. The CDR3 is 17 amino acids. CDR3 sequence: CASSQVRAGSSYNEQFF. Here the CDR3 DNA reads TGCGCCAGCAGCCAAGTGAGGGCGGGGAGCTCCTACAATGAGCAGTTCTTC.